These 8 T cell receptor beta chains were sequenced from one sample in a study of OX40 agonist ivuxolimab in advanced cancers. Assay: immunoSEQ multiplex PCR; the TCRdb copy retains only in-frame clones and omits some. The sample contains tens of thousands of clones, approximately 88% of which appear only once. This specimen consisted of CD4+ or CD8+ T cells sorted from blood, obtained in a trial of the OX40 agonist ivuxolimab. These receptors all come from an adult with an advanced solid tumor such as melanoma, head and neck, liver or kidney cancer.

V usage is TRBV6-6 and J usage is TRBJ1-5; D gene ambiguous. V was clipped by 8 bases and J by 4 bases, with 6 bases between them. Germline V CDR1 and CDR2: MNHNY, SVGAGI (reference sequence). This CDR3 is built from 11 residues. The CDR3 loop is CASGINQPQHF. The CDR3 DNA is TGTGCCAGCGGGATAAATCAGCCCCAGCATTTT.

This sequence joins TRBV5-1 and TRBJ2-5; TRBD2 agrees at 8 bases. The J call is in doubt because the DNA end fits TRBJ2-7 better. The CDR3 spans 18 residues. Germline-derived CDR1 and CDR2 are SGHRS and YFSETQ. CDR3 in amino acids: CASSLGIFRLANNYEQYF. DNA of the CDR3: TGCGCCAGCAGCTTGGGTATCTTTCGACTAGCGAACAACTACGAGCAGTACTTC.

This chain's CDR3 is CASSLYGGQGGNIQYF. The CDR3 DNA reads TGTGCCAGCAGTCTTTACGGCGGACAGGGGGGAAACATTCAGTACTTC. The V call is TRBV2, the J call TRBJ2-4; 10 bases line up with TRBD1. Germline CDR1 and CDR2: SNHLY and FYNNEI. The CDR3 sequence is 16 residues long. J lost 6 bases, V lost 5 bases, and 10 bases had no gene match.

The chain recombines TRBV27 with TRBJ2-1, with 14 bases matching TRBD2. V trimming: 5 bases; J trimming: 8 bases; junction bases outside the gene matches: 8. Germline V gives CDR1 MNHEY, CDR2 SMNVEV (reference sequence). The CDR3 sequence is 16 residues long. CDR3 region: CASSPWTSGRRYEQFF. In DNA, the CDR3 is TGTGCCAGCAGTCCGTGGACTAGCGGGAGGCGGTATGAGCAGTTCTTC.

This rearrangement joins TRBV27 to TRBJ2-7, with 10 nucleotides matching TRBD2. V gave up 2 bases and J gave up 5 bases; unmatched junction bases: 3. CDR1 and CDR2 (germline): MNHEY, SMNVEV (reference sequence). CDR3 length: 14 residues. The CDR3 here is CASSLRAGGNEQYF. The CDR3 DNA follows: TGTGCCAGCAGTTTACGAGCGGGAGGGAACGAGCAGTACTTC.

V and J are TRBV9 and TRBJ2-3, with D perhaps matching TRBD2 (6 bases). The CDR3 runs 14 residues. The V gene's germline CDR1 is SGDLS and CDR2 YYNGEE. Trimming shortened V by 4 bases and J by 2 bases, and 11 bases separated the two germline ends. In DNA form, the CDR3 reads TGTGCCAGCAGCCCCGGGACTTTCACAGATACGCAGTATTTT. Translating gives CASSPGTFTDTQYF.

The genes are TRBV30 and TRBJ2-7; 7 bases match TRBD1. Trimming cost V 7 bases and J 2 bases; bases outside gene matches: 8. This CDR3 spans 13 amino acids. The germline V gene has CDR1 GTSNPN and CDR2 SVGIG (reference sequence). CDR3 loop: CAFHPGGTYEQYF. CDR3 nucleotides: TGTGCCTTCCACCCAGGGGGTACCTACGAGCAGTACTTC.

The V gene is TRBV27, the J gene TRBJ2-3, with D uncertain. This CDR3 comprises 15 residues. From germline, CDR1 is MNHEY and CDR2 SMNVEV (reference sequence). The V end lost 2 bases, the J end lost 1 base, and 10 bases lay between the germline ends. CDR3 nucleotides: TGTGCCAGCAGTTTAGCCTCTTCTCGCACAGATACGCAGTATTTT. Translating gives CASSLASSRTDTQYF.